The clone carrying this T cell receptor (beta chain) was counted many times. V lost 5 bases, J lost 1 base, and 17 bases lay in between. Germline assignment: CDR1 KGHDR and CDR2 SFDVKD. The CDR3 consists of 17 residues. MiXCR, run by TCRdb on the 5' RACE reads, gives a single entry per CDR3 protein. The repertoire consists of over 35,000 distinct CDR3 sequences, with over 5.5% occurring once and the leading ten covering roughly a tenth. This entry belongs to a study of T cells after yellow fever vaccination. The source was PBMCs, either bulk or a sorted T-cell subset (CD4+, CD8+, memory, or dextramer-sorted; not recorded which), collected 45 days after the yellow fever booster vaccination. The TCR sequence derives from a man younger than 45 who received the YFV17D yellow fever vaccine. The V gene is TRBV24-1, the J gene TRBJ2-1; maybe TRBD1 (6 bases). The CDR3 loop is CATSVSGAAKSYNEQFF. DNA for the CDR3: TGTGCCACCAGTGTCTCAGGGGCGGCGAAATCCTACAATGAGCAGTTCTTC.